This is a list of T cell receptor beta chains from one sample in a study of blood T cell repertoires in COVID-19. TCRdb's copy holds only in-frame clones and misses some; the assay was immunoSEQ multiplex PCR. The table shows 330,000 or so clones, with around 90% occurring only once. The sample was peripheral blood. These receptors were taken from a man aged 25 to 40 with COVID-19, enrolled during active disease. The CDR3 runs from the conserved cysteine through the conserved F or W. D genes are given only for firm matches. Clone size is given for some rows only: seen once, a few or many times, or a class if the clone is expanded.

-	-	TRBV6-5	TRBJ2-6	CASKGGASGANVLTF	TGTGCCAGCAAGGGTGGGGCTTCTGGGGCCAACGTCCTGACTTTC
-	-	TRBV3-1/TRBV3-2	TRBJ2-5	CASSQGGLETQYF	TGTGCCAGCAGCCAAGGGGGCTTAGAGACCCAGTACTTC
TRBD2	-	TRBV5-5	TRBJ2-7	CASSLVPGLAVYEQYF	TGTGCCAGCAGCCTGGTTCCGGGACTAGCGGTTTACGAGCAGTACTTC
-	-	TRBV19	TRBJ1-1	CASSTPGDGHTEAFF	TGTGCCAGTAGTACACCGGGGGACGGCCACACTGAAGCTTTCTTT
TRBD1	-	TRBV19	TRBJ1-2	CASSITGGFNYGYTF	TGTGCCAGTAGTATCACAGGGGGCTTTAACTATGGCTACACCTTC
TRBD1	-	TRBV4-3	TRBJ1-3	CASSKDIGTGHGNTIYF	TGCGCCAGCAGCAAAGATATAGGGACAGGCCACGGAAACACCATATATTTT
-	once	TRBV7-9	TRBJ1-3	CASSLDGGNTIYF	TGTGCCAGCAGCTTAGACGGGGGAAACACCATATATTTT
TRBD1	-	TRBV2	TRBJ2-7	CASTRTGELGEQYF	TGTGCCAGCACGCGGACAGGGGAATTGGGCGAGCAGTACTTC
-	-	TRBV7-2	TRBJ2-2	CASNFAGPIVAEELFF	TGTGCCAGCAACTTCGCGGGCCCAATAGTCGCCGAGGAGCTGTTTTTT
-	-	TRBV11-3	TRBJ2-7	CASSRTGGEQYF	TGTGCCAGCAGCCGGACCGGGGGCGAGCAGTACTTC
-	-	TRBV30	TRBJ1-1	CAWSAGYRGEAFF	TGTGCCTGGAGTGCAGGGTATAGGGGTGAAGCTTTCTTT
-	few	TRBV6-2/TRBV6-3	TRBJ2-6	CASSYVGLGISGANVLTF	TGTGCCAGCAGTTACGTGGGTCTCGGGATTTCTGGGGCCAACGTCCTGACTTTC
TRBD2	-	TRBV5-8	TRBJ2-3	CASSQTLAGGTDTQYF	TGTGCCAGCAGCCAGACACTAGCGGGAGGCACAGATACGCAGTATTTT
-	-	TRBV3-1/TRBV3-2	TRBJ2-3	CASSQGPGGGDTQYF	TGTGCCAGCAGCCAAGGTCCGGGCGGAGGAGATACGCAGTATTTT
-	once	TRBV30	TRBJ1-4	CAWGYTGSGPKLFF	TGTGCCTGGGGATATACAGGGAGTGGACCTAAACTGTTTTTT
-	-	TRBV6-5	TRBJ2-4	CASSYGAGGAGNIQYF	TGTGCCAGCAGTTACGGGGCAGGTGGGGCCGGAAACATTCAGTACTTC
-	-	TRBV11-2	TRBJ2-3	CASSPNSDTQYF	TGTGCCAGCAGCCCCAATTCAGATACGCAGTATTTT
TRBD1	-	TRBV5-1	TRBJ2-2	CASSSGTANTGELFF	TGCGCCAGCAGCTCCGGGACAGCGAACACCGGGGAGCTGTTTTTT
TRBD1	once	TRBV9	TRBJ2-7	CASSVGGTGAYEQYF	TGTGCCAGCAGCGTAGGAGGGACAGGGGCCTACGAGCAGTACTTC
TRBD1	once	TRBV4-3	TRBJ2-1	CASRLGTGTYNEQFF	TGCGCCAGCAGACTAGGGACAGGAACCTACAATGAGCAGTTCTTC
-	-	TRBV19	TRBJ1-1	CASSIDRVGRNTEAFF	TGTGCCAGTAGTATAGATCGCGTAGGGAGAAACACTGAAGCTTTCTTT
-	-	TRBV6-4	TRBJ2-3	CASSESGETTDTQYF	TGTGCCAGCAGTGAGTCGGGAGAGACCACAGATACGCAGTATTTT
TRBD1	-	TRBV10-3	TRBJ1-2	CAISESTGLYYGYTF	TGTGCCATCAGTGAGTCGACAGGGTTGTACTATGGCTACACCTTC